This TCR beta chain was captured by sequencing in a study of blood T cell repertoires in COVID-19. This clone has only a few counts. The assay was immunoSEQ multiplex PCR, and TCRdb's table has in-frame clones only and misses some. The repertoire holds a few hundred thousand clones, around four fifths seen once, with approximately 4.7% in the top ten. This receptor was taken from a woman between 50 and 59 years old who had recovered from COVID-19. Sequencing input: PBMCs or T cells enriched from blood (not recorded which).

The CDR3, as DNA: TGCGCCAGCAGCTTGGGTGAACAGTCACCCCTCCACTTT. Translating gives CASSLGEQSPLHF. This chain joins TRBV5-1 and TRBJ1-6; the D is unclear. CDR1 is SGHRS, CDR2 YFSETQ, per germline. CDR3 length: 13 residues. The V end lost 0 bases, the J end lost 10 bases, and 8 bases lay between the germline ends. Supplemented by reference TRBV5-1 and TRBJ1-6, the full variable domain reads KAGVTQTPRYLIKTRGQQVTLSCSPISGHRSVSWYQQTPGQGLQFLFEYFSETQRNKGNFPGRFSGRQFSNSRSEMNVSTLELGDSALYLCASSLGEQSPLHFGNGTRLTVT.